Each of the 15 T cell receptor beta chains below was sequenced from the same sample in a study of blood T cell repertoires in COVID-19. The table came from immunoSEQ multiplex PCR; TCRdb's copy has only in-frame clones and leaves some out. The sample has 40,000 to 50,000 clones, 81% seen once. Source material: peripheral blood. The receptor set was obtained from a man aged 35-49 years with active or convalescent COVID-19.

At least ten counts were recorded for this clone. V is TRBV10-3 and J is TRBJ1-3; 7 bases map to TRBD1. Trimming at V came to 10 bases and at J to 7 bases, leaving 1 base not matched to a gene. The germline CDR1 and CDR2 sequences are ENHRY and SYGVKD. The CDR3 totals 10 residues. The CDR3 DNA reads TGTGCCACAGGGGGGAACACCATATATTTT. Protein sequence: CATGGNTIYF.

The J gene is TRBJ2-1, the V gene TRBV24-1, with a tentative D call TRBD2 (6 bases). The CDR3 spans 13 residues. V was clipped by 4 bases and J by 10 bases, with 13 bases between them. Germline CDR1 is KGHDR and CDR2 is SFDVKD. CDR3 residues: CATSEPAGNEQFF. CDR3 coding DNA: TGTGCCACCAGTGAGCCCGCGGGAAACGAGCAGTTCTTC.

This clone was seen once. The rearrangement joins TRBV11-2 to TRBJ2-3; possibly TRBD2 for D (5 bases). The germline V and J ends were trimmed by 3 bases and 0 bases, with 10 bases remaining between them. The CDR3 contains 15 residues. Germline V gene sequence: CDR1 SGHAT, CDR2 FQNNGV. Here the CDR3 reads CASSFVPGSTDTQYF. DNA of the CDR3: TGTGCCAGCAGCTTTGTTCCGGGGAGCACAGATACGCAGTATTTT.

The rearrangement uses TRBV9 and TRBJ2-3, with 9 bases that match TRBD2. Trimming at V came to 2 bases and at J to 5 bases, leaving 9 bases not matched to a gene. The germline CDR1 and CDR2 sequences are SGDLS and YYNGEE. This CDR3 has 16 amino acids. The CDR3 DNA reads as TGTGCCAGCAGCGTTCCCTTAGCGGGAGTAGTAGATACGCAGTATTTT. It specifies CASSVPLAGVVDTQYF.

This sequence joins TRBV6-5 and TRBJ1-1; 9 bases match TRBD1. Germline CDR1 MNHEY, CDR2 SVGAGI. Trimming at V came to 7 bases and at J to 7 bases, leaving 7 bases not matched to a gene. The CDR3 covers 13 residues. DNA for the CDR3: TGTGCCAGCAAAGAACAGGGGGCTGGTGAAGCTTTCTTT. It yields the protein CASKEQGAGEAFF.

The rearrangement links TRBV19 to TRBJ1-1, with a possible D match to TRBD1 (6 bases). V dropped 3 bases and J dropped 4 bases, with 12 bases sitting between them. In germline, CDR1 is LNHDA, CDR2 SQIVND (reference sequence). This CDR3 spans 14 amino acids. Written as DNA, the CDR3 is TGTGCCAGTAGTATCGGGCAGGGGCGCACTGAAGCTTTCTTT. It is translated as CASSIGQGRTEAFF.

This clone was observed a few times. V and J are TRBV14 and TRBJ2-5, with D unclear. This CDR3 comprises 14 residues. The V and J ends lost 5 bases and 1 base respectively, with 11 bases between them. In germline, CDR1 is SGHDN, CDR2 FVKESK. The CDR3 reads CASSGQAAQETQYF. The CDR3 region has the DNA TGTGCCAGCAGCGGGCAGGCCGCCCAAGAGACCCAGTACTTC.

J is TRBJ2-1 and V is TRBV27; D perhaps matches TRBD2 (7 bases). The CDR3 loop spans 14 amino acids. The V end lost 2 bases, the J end lost 8 bases, and 13 bases lay between the germline ends. Germline-derived CDR1 and CDR2 are MNHEY and SMNVEV (reference sequence). CDR3 protein: CASSLRGGRDEQFF. CDR3 nucleotides: TGTGCCAGCAGTTTAAGAGGGGGGAGGGATGAGCAGTTCTTC.

V usage is TRBV5-1 and J usage is TRBJ2-3; D perhaps matches TRBD2 (5 bases). The CDR3 length is 14 residues. CDR1 and CDR2 (germline): SGHRS, YFSETQ. The V gene lost 5 bases and the J gene lost 2 bases, with 12 bases spanning the gap. In DNA, the CDR3 is TGCGCCAGCAGGAGGGAACCAACCACAGATACGCAGTATTTT. As protein: CASRREPTTDTQYF.

The rearrangement links TRBV19 to TRBJ1-1; D remains unclear. Germline CDR1 reads LNHDA; CDR2 reads SQIVND (reference sequence). This CDR3 is 13 amino acids long. The germline V and J ends were trimmed by 5 bases and 14 bases, with 21 bases remaining between them. This chain's CDR3 is CASSLQDSLIGFF. The DNA for the CDR3 is TGTGCCAGTAGTCTCCAAGACTCCCTAATAGGCTTCTTT. Variable domain in full (rest from reference TRBV19 and TRBJ1-1): DGGITQSPKYLFRKEGQNVTLSCEQNLNHDAMYWYRQDPGQGLRLIYYSQIVNDFQKGDIAEGYSVSREKKESFPLTVTSAQKNPTAFYLCASSLQDSLIGFFGQGTRLTVV.

This clone was seen more than once but under ten times. This chain uses TRBV18 with TRBJ2-1; no clear D gene. Germline assignment: CDR1 KGHSH and CDR2 LQKENI. This CDR3 spans 12 amino acids. The V end lost 5 bases, the J end lost 7 bases, and 9 bases lay between the germline ends. In DNA, the CDR3 is TGTGCCAGCTCATCCGCGTCGAATGAGCAGTTCTTC. Its protein product is CASSSASNEQFF.

The sample holds one count of this clone. The rearrangement uses TRBV7-9 and TRBJ1-4, with D perhaps matching TRBD1 (6 bases). Per germline, CDR1 SEHNR and CDR2 FQNEAQ (reference sequence). V lost 1 base and J lost 8, with 11 bases in between. This CDR3 is 14 amino acids long. The CDR3 reads CASSLGAGDEKLFF. The CDR3 coding sequence is TGTGCCAGCAGCTTAGGGGCAGGGGACGAAAAACTGTTTTTT.

This chain connects TRBV11-2 to TRBJ1-1; D unclear. This CDR3 spans 13 amino acids. V shed 4 bases and J shed 5 bases, with 11 bases lying between them. Germline CDR1 and CDR2: SGHAT and FQNNGV. DNA for the CDR3: TGTGCCAGCAGCTCCGGGGTAGGGACTGAAGCTTTCTTT. This translates into CASSSGVGTEAFF.

This clone was detected only once. J is TRBJ2-1 and V is TRBV11-2; 8 bases line up with TRBD1. Looked up from germline, CDR1 is SGHAT and CDR2 is FQNNGV. With V trimmed by 6 bases and J by 5 bases, 15 bases remained unmatched. This CDR3 region has 17 residues. CDR3 bases: TGTGCCAGCAGACGATCTTTAGGACAGGGTTTCAACAATGAGCAGTTCTTC. This translates into CASRRSLGQGFNNEQFF.

The chain joins TRBV5-1 to TRBJ2-3; 8 nucleotides match TRBD1. This CDR3 is built from 14 residues. The germline V gene has CDR1 SGHRS and CDR2 YFSETQ. J gave up 8 bases and V 4 bases, and 9 bases lay outside the gene matches. The CDR3 coding sequence is TGCGCCAGCAGCCCGGGACAGGCTCCTCTTACGCAGTATTTT. Its translation is CASSPGQAPLTQYF.